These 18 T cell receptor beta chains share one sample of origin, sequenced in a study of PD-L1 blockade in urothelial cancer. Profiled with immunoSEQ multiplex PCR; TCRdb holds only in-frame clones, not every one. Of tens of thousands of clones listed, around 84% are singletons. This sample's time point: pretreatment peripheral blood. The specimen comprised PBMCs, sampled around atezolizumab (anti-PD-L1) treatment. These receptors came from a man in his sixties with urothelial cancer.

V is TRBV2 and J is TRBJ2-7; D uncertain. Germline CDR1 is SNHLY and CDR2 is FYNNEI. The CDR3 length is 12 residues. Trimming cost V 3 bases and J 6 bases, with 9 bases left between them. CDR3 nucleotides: TGTGCCAGCAGTGACCCACCAGGCGAGCAGTACTTC. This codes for CASSDPPGEQYF.

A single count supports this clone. The CDR3 loop is CASSSGQLGLQAYGYTF. As DNA, the CDR3 is TGCGCCAGCAGCTCGGGACAGTTAGGACTGCAGGCCTATGGCTACACCTTC. The chain links TRBV5-1 to TRBJ1-2; TRBD1 matches at 7 bases. Germline V gene lookup returns CDR1 SGHRS and CDR2 YFSETQ. CDR3 size: 17 residues. The J segment lost 4 bases and the V segment lost 3 bases, leaving 15 bases of the junction unmatched. The entire variable domain, with the rest obtained from reference TRBV5-1 and TRBJ1-2, is as follows: KAGVTQTPRYLIKTRGQQVTLSCSPISGHRSVSWYQQTPGQGLQFLFEYFSETQRNKGNFPGRFSGRQFSNSRSEMNVSTLELGDSALYLCASSSGQLGLQAYGYTFGSGTRLTVV.

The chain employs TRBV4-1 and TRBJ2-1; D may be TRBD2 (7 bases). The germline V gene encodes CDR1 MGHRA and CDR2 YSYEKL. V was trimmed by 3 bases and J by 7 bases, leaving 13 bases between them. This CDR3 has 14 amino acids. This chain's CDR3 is CASSHLRGGNEQFF. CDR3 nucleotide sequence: TGCGCCAGCAGCCATTTGAGGGGGGGGAATGAGCAGTTCTTC.

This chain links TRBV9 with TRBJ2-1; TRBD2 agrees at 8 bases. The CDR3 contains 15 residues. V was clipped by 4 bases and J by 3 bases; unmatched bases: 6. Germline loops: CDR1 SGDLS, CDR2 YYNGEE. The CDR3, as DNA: TGTGCCAGCAGCCAGAGGCTAGCGGGCTACAATGAGCAGTTCTTC. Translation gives CASSQRLAGYNEQFF.

Written as DNA, the CDR3 is TGTGCCTGGAGTGTACTCGGGGGGGGCCCGGGGACCCAGTACTTC. It is translated as CAWSVLGGGPGTQYF. The V call is TRBV30, the J call TRBJ2-5, with 8 bases aligning to TRBD2. CDR3 size: 15 residues. With 0 bases clipped from V and 7 bases from J, the junction kept 10 bases outside the gene matches. Germline CDR1 reads GTSNPN; CDR2 reads SVGIG (reference sequence).

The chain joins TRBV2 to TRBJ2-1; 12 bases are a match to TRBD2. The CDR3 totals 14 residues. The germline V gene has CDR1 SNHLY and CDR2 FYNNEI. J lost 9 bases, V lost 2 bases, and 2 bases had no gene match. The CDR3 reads CASSERTSGTEQFF. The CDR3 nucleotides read TGTGCCAGCAGTGAAAGGACTAGCGGGACTGAGCAGTTCTTC.

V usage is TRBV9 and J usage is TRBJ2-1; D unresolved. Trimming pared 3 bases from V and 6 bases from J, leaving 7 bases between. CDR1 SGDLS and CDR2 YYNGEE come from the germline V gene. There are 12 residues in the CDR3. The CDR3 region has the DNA TGTGCCAGCAGCGAGCCATCCAATGAGCAGTTCTTC. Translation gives CASSEPSNEQFF.

CDR3 region: CASSPNQWNEQFF. CDR3 DNA: TGTGCCAGCAGTCCCAACCAGTGGAATGAGCAGTTCTTC. This chain joins TRBV2 and TRBJ2-1; D remains ambiguous. The length of the CDR3 is 13 residues. Germline assignment: CDR1 SNHLY and CDR2 FYNNEI. V was cut by 5 bases and J by 7 bases, with 12 bases left in between.

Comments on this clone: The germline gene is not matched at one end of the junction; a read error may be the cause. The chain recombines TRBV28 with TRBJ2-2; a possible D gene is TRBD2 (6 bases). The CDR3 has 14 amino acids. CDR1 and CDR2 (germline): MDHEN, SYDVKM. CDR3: CASSILANTGELFF. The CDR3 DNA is TGTGCCAGCAGTATCCTAGCGAATACCGGGGAGCTGTTTTTT.

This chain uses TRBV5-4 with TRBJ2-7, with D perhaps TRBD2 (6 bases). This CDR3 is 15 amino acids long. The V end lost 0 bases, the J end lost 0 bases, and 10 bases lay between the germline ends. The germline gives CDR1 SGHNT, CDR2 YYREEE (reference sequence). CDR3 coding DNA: TGTGCCAGCAGCTTGGAACCAGCGGGCTCCTACGAGCAGTACTTC. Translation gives CASSLEPAGSYEQYF.

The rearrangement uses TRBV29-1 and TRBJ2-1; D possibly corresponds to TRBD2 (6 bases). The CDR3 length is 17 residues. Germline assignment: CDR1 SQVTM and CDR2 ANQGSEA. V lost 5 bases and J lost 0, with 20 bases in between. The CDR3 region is CSVNPNLGRNSYNEQFF. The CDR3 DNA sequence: TGCAGCGTTAATCCAAATTTGGGGAGGAACTCCTACAATGAGCAGTTCTTC.

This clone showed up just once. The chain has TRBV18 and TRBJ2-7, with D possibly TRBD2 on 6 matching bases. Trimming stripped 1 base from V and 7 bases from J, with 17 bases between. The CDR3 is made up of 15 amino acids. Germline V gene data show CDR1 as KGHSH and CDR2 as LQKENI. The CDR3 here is CASSPQDLGGAEQYF. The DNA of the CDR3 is TGTGCCAGCTCACCACAGGACCTGGGGGGAGCTGAGCAGTACTTC.

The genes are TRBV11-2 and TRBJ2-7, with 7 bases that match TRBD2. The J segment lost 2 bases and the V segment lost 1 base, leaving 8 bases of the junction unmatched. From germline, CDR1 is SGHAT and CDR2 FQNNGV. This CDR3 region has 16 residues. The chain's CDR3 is CASSLGPAGNAYEQYF. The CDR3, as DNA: TGTGCCAGCAGCTTAGGGCCAGCGGGGAACGCCTACGAGCAGTACTTC.

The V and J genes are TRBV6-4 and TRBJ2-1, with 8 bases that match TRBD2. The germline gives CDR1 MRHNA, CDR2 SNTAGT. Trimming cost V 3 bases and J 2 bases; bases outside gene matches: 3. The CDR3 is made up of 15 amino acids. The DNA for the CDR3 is TGTGCCAGCAGTGAGAGCGGGAGACCCTACAATGAGCAGTTCTTC. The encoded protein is CASSESGRPYNEQFF.

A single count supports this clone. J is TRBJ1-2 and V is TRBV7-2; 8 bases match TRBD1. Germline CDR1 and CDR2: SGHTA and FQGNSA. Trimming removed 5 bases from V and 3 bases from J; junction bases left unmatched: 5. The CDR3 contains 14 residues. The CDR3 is CASSPRGQDYGYTF. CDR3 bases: TGTGCCAGCAGCCCCAGGGGGCAGGACTATGGCTACACCTTC.

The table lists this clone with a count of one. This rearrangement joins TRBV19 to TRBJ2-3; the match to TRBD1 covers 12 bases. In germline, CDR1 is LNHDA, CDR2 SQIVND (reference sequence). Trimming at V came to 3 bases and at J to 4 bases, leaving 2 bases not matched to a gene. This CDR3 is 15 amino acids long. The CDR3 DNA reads TGTGCCAGTAGTATCGGGACAGGGGGCGCAGATACGCAGTATTTT. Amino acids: CASSIGTGGADTQYF.

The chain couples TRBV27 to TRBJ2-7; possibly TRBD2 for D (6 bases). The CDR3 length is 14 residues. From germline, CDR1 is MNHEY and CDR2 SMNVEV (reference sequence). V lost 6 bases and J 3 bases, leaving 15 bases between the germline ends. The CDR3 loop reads CASRPAGTDYEQYF. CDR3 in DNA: TGTGCCAGCAGACCTGCCGGGACTGACTACGAGCAGTACTTC.

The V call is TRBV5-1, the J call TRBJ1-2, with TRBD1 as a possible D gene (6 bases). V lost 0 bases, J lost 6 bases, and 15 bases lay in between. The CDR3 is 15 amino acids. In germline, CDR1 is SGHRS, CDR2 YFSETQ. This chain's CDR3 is CASSLDGGLDNGYTF. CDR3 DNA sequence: TGCGCCAGCAGCTTGGATGGGGGCCTGGATAATGGCTACACCTTC.